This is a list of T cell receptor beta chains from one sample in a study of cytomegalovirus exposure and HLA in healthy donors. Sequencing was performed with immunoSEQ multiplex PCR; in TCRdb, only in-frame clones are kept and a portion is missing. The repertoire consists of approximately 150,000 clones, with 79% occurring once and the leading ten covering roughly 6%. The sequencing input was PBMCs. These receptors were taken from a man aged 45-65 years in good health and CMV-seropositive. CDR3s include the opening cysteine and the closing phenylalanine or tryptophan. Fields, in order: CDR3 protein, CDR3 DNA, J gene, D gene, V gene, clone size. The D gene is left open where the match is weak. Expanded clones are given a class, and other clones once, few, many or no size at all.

CSSSLVVSAQGTQYF,TGTTCCAGCAGCTTAGTAGTGTCCGCCCAGGGGACCCAGTACTTC,TRBJ2-5,.,TRBV7-9,.
CASSPGLSETDTQYF,TGCGCCAGCAGCCCGGGACTATCGGAGACAGATACGCAGTATTTT,TRBJ2-3,TRBD2,TRBV5-1,.
CASSLTSGIFNEQFF,TGTGCCAGCAGCTTAACTAGCGGGATTTTCAATGAGCAGTTCTTC,TRBJ2-1,TRBD2,TRBV7-3,once
CASRGQVSMNTEAFF,TGTGCCAGCAGAGGACAGGTCTCCATGAACACTGAAGCTTTCTTT,TRBJ1-1,TRBD1,TRBV28,.
CAWLTGDFSGNTIYF,TGTGCCTGGTTGACAGGGGATTTCTCTGGAAACACCATATATTTT,TRBJ1-3,TRBD1,TRBV30,.
CAISAYAGGYNEQFF,TGTGCCATCAGTGCTTACGCGGGAGGGTACAATGAGCAGTTCTTC,TRBJ2-1,TRBD2,TRBV10-3,.
CASRPNQEAQYF,TGTGCCAGCAGACCCAACCAAGAGGCCCAGTACTTC,TRBJ2-5,.,TRBV2,.
CASRSGRNTGELFF,TGTGCCAGCAGAAGCGGGAGAAACACCGGGGAGCTGTTTTTT,TRBJ2-2,TRBD2,TRBV27,.
CAISESGQGFEKLFF,TGTGCCATCAGTGAGTCGGGACAGGGTTTTGAAAAACTGTTTTTT,TRBJ1-4,TRBD1,TRBV10-3,.
CASSRLGLAGVQETQYF,TGTGCCAGCTCACGCCTAGGACTAGCGGGAGTTCAAGAGACCCAGTACTTC,TRBJ2-5,TRBD2,TRBV18,.
CASTPEGYSNQPQHF,TGTGCCAGCACCCCTGAGGGTTATAGCAATCAGCCCCAGCATTTT,TRBJ1-5,.,TRBV28,once
CASSLSGRQNNEQFF,TGTGCCAGCAGCTTAAGTGGCAGGCAAAACAATGAGCAGTTCTTC,TRBJ2-1,.,TRBV13,.
CASSEGRESPLHF,TGTGCCAGCAGTGAAGGGAGGGAATCACCCCTCCACTTT,TRBJ1-6,.,TRBV2,.
CASSVDSGKEQFF,TGTGCCAGCAGCGTGGACTCGGGGAAGGAGCAGTTCTTC,TRBJ2-1,.,TRBV7-6,.
CASSPPTGPRPQHF,TGTGCCAGCTCACCACCGACAGGTCCGAGGCCCCAGCATTTT,TRBJ1-5,.,TRBV18,.
CASSLLSSGANVLTF,TGTGCCAGCAGCCTTCTAAGCTCTGGGGCCAACGTCCTGACTTTC,TRBJ2-6,.,TRBV5-5,.
CASSGVVAGSDTQYF,TGTGCCAGCTCCGGGGTAGTAGCTGGGTCAGATACGCAGTATTTT,TRBJ2-3,.,TRBV5-4,.
CATSSPVGSGRGETQYF,TGTGCCACCAGCAGCCCCGTAGGTAGCGGGAGGGGCGAGACCCAGTACTTC,TRBJ2-5,TRBD2,TRBV15,.
CASSEPGVNYEQYF,TGCGCCAGCAGTGAGCCAGGGGTCAACTACGAGCAGTACTTC,TRBJ2-7,.,TRBV10-1,.
CASSAGPNSPLHF,TGTGCCAGCAGCGCGGGACCTAATTCACCCCTCCACTTT,TRBJ1-6,.,TRBV5-4,.
CASSTDRNTEAFF,TGCGCCAGCAGCACGGACAGGAACACTGAAGCTTTCTTT,TRBJ1-1,.,TRBV4-1,.
CASSPGTGAYEQYF,TGTGCCAGCTCACCAGGGACAGGGGCCTACGAGCAGTACTTC,TRBJ2-7,TRBD1,TRBV18,.
CASSLRRGSTDTQYF,TGTGCCAGCAGTCTCCGTCGGGGGAGCACAGATACGCAGTATTTT,TRBJ2-3,.,TRBV7-9,.
CASSVDGQGQNEQFF,TGTGCCAGCAGCGTCGACGGACAGGGCCAAAATGAGCAGTTCTTC,TRBJ2-1,TRBD1,TRBV9,.
CASTYSGTGNTEAFF,TGTGCCAGCACCTACTCCGGGACAGGGAACACTGAAGCTTTCTTT,TRBJ1-1,TRBD1,TRBV11-1,.
CASSRETGGEQYF,TGTGCCAGCAGCCGCGAGACAGGGGGCGAGCAGTACTTC,TRBJ2-7,TRBD1,TRBV5-4,.
CATSRIRTGVGAFF,TGTGCCACCAGCAGAATTCGTACAGGGGTCGGAGCTTTCTTT,TRBJ1-1,TRBD1,TRBV15,.
CAWSVLRGPNTEAFF,TGTGCCTGGAGTGTTTTAAGGGGGCCAAACACTGAAGCTTTCTTT,TRBJ1-1,TRBD1,TRBV30,.
CASIRGMDQPQHF,TGTGCCAGCATTCGAGGGATGGATCAGCCCCAGCATTTT,TRBJ1-5,.,TRBV2,once
CASSLRLGELFF,TGTGCCAGCAGCTTGCGTCTCGGGGAGCTGTTTTTT,TRBJ2-2,.,TRBV5-5,.
CASSQDRISGNTIYF,TGTGCCAGCAGCCAAGACAGGATCTCTGGAAACACCATATATTTT,TRBJ1-3,.,TRBV7-9,few
CASTQRGLYQETQYF,TGTGCCAGCACTCAGAGGGGGTTATACCAAGAGACCCAGTACTTC,TRBJ2-5,.,TRBV6-1,.
CASSLWGLTQYF,TGTGCCAGCAGCTTGTGGGGGCTGACCCAGTACTTC,TRBJ2-5,.,TRBV7-2,.
CSWGDNQPQHF,TGCAGTTGGGGGGACAATCAGCCCCAGCATTTT,TRBJ1-5,.,TRBV20-1,.
CASSLGLADSYNGQFF,TGCGCCAGCAGCTTGGGGCTAGCGGACTCCTACAATGGGCAGTTCTTC,TRBJ2-1,TRBD2,TRBV5-1,.
CASSSGASNQPQHF,TGTGCCAGCAGTTCTGGGGCTAGCAATCAGCCCCAGCATTTT,TRBJ1-5,.,TRBV28,once
CASSYLEVQETQYF,TGTGCCAGCAGTTACCTCGAGGTCCAAGAGACCCAGTACTTC,TRBJ2-5,.,TRBV2,.
CASSFLPGDYGYTF,TGTGCCAGCAGTTTCCTTCCAGGGGACTATGGCTACACCTTC,TRBJ1-2,.,TRBV27,.
CASSNSGLAGSYEQYF,TGTGCCAGCAGCAACTCTGGACTAGCGGGAAGCTACGAGCAGTACTTC,TRBJ2-7,TRBD2,TRBV11-2,.
CASQLTPNTEAFF,TGTGCCAGCCAATTAACACCGAACACTGAAGCTTTCTTT,TRBJ1-1,.,TRBV6-5,.
CASRRDRGYGEQYF,TGTGCCAGCAGACGGGACAGGGGCTACGGCGAGCAGTACTTC,TRBJ2-7,TRBD1,TRBV6-5,.
CASGTGTGGDEQYF,TGTGCCAGCGGTACCGGGACAGGGGGGGACGAGCAGTACTTC,TRBJ2-7,TRBD1,TRBV2,.